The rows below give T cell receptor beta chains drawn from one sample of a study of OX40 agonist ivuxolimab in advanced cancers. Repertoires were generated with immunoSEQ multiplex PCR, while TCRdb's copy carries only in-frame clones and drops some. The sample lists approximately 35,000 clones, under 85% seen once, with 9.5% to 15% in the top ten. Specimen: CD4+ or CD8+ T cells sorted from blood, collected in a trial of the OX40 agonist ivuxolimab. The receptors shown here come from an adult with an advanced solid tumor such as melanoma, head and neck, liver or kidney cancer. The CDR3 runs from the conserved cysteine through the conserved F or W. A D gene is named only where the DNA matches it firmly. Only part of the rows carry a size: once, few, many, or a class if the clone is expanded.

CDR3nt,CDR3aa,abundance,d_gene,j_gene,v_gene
TGTGCCAGCAGCTTACAAGGGGCGAAGGGCTATGGCTACACCTTC,CASSLQGAKGYGYTF,NA,NA,TRBJ1-2,TRBV5-6
TGTGCCTGGAGTACAGGGAGAAGGAGGTACTTC,CAWSTGRRRYF,NA,NA,TRBJ2-7,TRBV30
TGTGCCAGCAGCAACGGCGGGACTCGCGGTGAGCAGTTCTTC,CASSNGGTRGEQFF,NA,NA,TRBJ2-1,TRBV11-2
TGTGCCAGCAGGAGGGACAGGGGCGGCACCGGGGAGCTGTTTTTT,CASRRDRGGTGELFF,NA,TRBD1,TRBJ2-2,TRBV2
TGTGCCAGCAGTGAATCGCCGTTGTCTAGCGGGGGGACCCAGTACTTC,CASSESPLSSGGTQYF,NA,TRBD2,TRBJ2-5,TRBV6-1
TGTGCCGTGAAGAGGGGGGGTTATTATGGCTACACCTTC,CAVKRGGYYGYTF,NA,NA,TRBJ1-2,TRBV30
TGCGCCAGCAGCCAGGGACTAGCGGTTTGGGATGAGCAGTTCTTC,CASSQGLAVWDEQFF,NA,TRBD2,TRBJ2-1,TRBV4-1
TGTGCCAGCAGCACAGGGGGCGCTGGGGCCAACGTCCTGACTTTC,CASSTGGAGANVLTF,NA,TRBD1,TRBJ2-6,TRBV6-1
TGTGCCAGCAGCTCATCAGGGGGAAGAGGGGAAAAACTGTTTTTT,CASSSSGGRGEKLFF,once,TRBD1,TRBJ1-4,TRBV7-3
TGTGCCAGCAGCTCTCGGACAGCGGCTAACTATGGCTACACCTTC,CASSSRTAANYGYTF,few,NA,TRBJ1-2,TRBV7-2
TGTGCCTGGAGACTTACGGGACAGGGTCCCGAGCAGTACTTC,CAWRLTGQGPEQYF,NA,TRBD1,TRBJ2-7,TRBV30
TGTGCCAGCAGCGTAGGGCCCGAGGGAGGGACCCAGTACTTC,CASSVGPEGGTQYF,NA,NA,TRBJ2-5,TRBV9
TGTGCCAGCAGTCCTAGGACACCCGTTAATTCACCCCTCCACTTT,CASSPRTPVNSPLHF,NA,NA,TRBJ1-6,TRBV2
TGCGCCAGCAGCCAAGTGACCCTCGCCGGGACAGGGCATGGCTACACCTTC,CASSQVTLAGTGHGYTF,NA,TRBD1,TRBJ1-2,TRBV4-1
TGTGCCAGCAGTGCTGGTTCCTACAATGAGCAGTTCTTC,CASSAGSYNEQFF,NA,NA,TRBJ2-1,TRBV6-4
TGTGCCAGCAGCCAAGCGGGCCTGGCAGTTTCAGATACGCAGTATTTT,CASSQAGLAVSDTQYF,once,NA,TRBJ2-3,TRBV14
TGTGCCAGCAGACAAGAGACCCAGTACTTC,CASRQETQYF,NA,NA,TRBJ2-5,TRBV2
TGCAGCGTGACAGTACTGAACACTGAAGCTTTCTTT,CSVTVLNTEAFF,NA,NA,TRBJ1-1,TRBV29-1
TGTGCCAGCAGCACAGACAGGGCCACCGGGGAGCTGTTTTTT,CASSTDRATGELFF,NA,TRBD1,TRBJ2-2,TRBV6-5
TGCAGCGTGCCCGTTCAACCTACCCTTAACTTCTATGGCTACACCTTC,CSVPVQPTLNFYGYTF,once,NA,TRBJ1-2,TRBV29-1
TGTGCCAGCAGCCGCTTTGCGGGACACATCAACACTGAAGCTTTCTTT,CASSRFAGHINTEAFF,few,NA,TRBJ1-1,TRBV5-4
TGTGCCAGCAGCTTGACTAGCGGGGACTATGAGCAGTTCTTC,CASSLTSGDYEQFF,NA,TRBD2,TRBJ2-1,TRBV11-1
TGTGCCTGGAACATAGCGGGGGGGCTCACCGGGGAGCTGTTTTTT,CAWNIAGGLTGELFF,NA,TRBD2,TRBJ2-2,TRBV30
TGTGCCAGTAGTCTCCGACAGGGGGGGAATTCACCCCTCCACTTT,CASSLRQGGNSPLHF,NA,TRBD1,TRBJ1-6,TRBV19
TGTGCCAGCTCACCAAAACCCCCACAGGACCTCTACAATGAGCAGTTCTTC,CASSPKPPQDLYNEQFF,NA,NA,TRBJ2-1,TRBV18
TGTGCCAGCAGCTTAGGGGACAGGCCACTTAATGAAAAACTGTTTTTT,CASSLGDRPLNEKLFF,NA,TRBD1,TRBJ1-4,TRBV7-9
TGTGCCAGTAGTATTGTGGCAGGGGACGCAAAACTGTTTTTT,CASSIVAGDAKLFF,NA,NA,TRBJ1-4,TRBV19
TGCAGCGTGGGCACAGGGGAAGGGTTCACTGAAGCTTTCTTT,CSVGTGEGFTEAFF,NA,TRBD1,TRBJ1-1,TRBV29-1
TGCAGCGTTGATGGAGGGGGGTACGAGCAGTACTTC,CSVDGGGYEQYF,NA,NA,TRBJ2-7,TRBV29-1
TGTGCCTGGAGGGATAAGGGACACAGAGAATGGGACACTGAAGCTTTCTTT,CAWRDKGHREWDTEAFF,once,NA,TRBJ1-1,TRBV30
TGTGCCAGCAGCGAGGCCCGGTACTATGGCTACACCTTC,CASSEARYYGYTF,NA,NA,TRBJ1-2,TRBV6-1
TGTGCCAGCGCGGCGCGGCGTAGGGATGAAAAACTGTTTTTT,CASAARRRDEKLFF,NA,NA,TRBJ1-4,TRBV2
TGTGCCAGCTCGACGGGGACGGGAAATTCACCCCTCCACTTT,CASSTGTGNSPLHF,few,NA,TRBJ1-6,TRBV18
TGTGCCAGCTCACTAACAGGAGCTCACTATAATTCACCCCTCCACTTT,CASSLTGAHYNSPLHF,NA,NA,TRBJ1-6,TRBV18
TGTGCCAGTAGTTCCGACAGGGTTCGGGCTGAAGCTTTCTTT,CASSSDRVRAEAFF,once,TRBD1,TRBJ1-1,TRBV19
TGTGCCAGCGAGGGGGCAGGGGCTGGGGAGCTGTTTTTT,CASEGAGAGELFF,NA,TRBD1,TRBJ2-2,TRBV6-5
TGTGCCAGCAGCTTTTACAGGGACGAAAAACTGTTTTTT,CASSFYRDEKLFF,NA,NA,TRBJ1-4,TRBV7-8
TGTGCCAGTAGTCCTCCCACCTCAGGGTCGGGGTACACAGATACGCAGTATTTT,CASSPPTSGSGYTDTQYF,NA,NA,TRBJ2-3,TRBV19
TGCAGCGTTGCTACCCTACGCTATGGCTACACCTTC,CSVATLRYGYTF,NA,NA,TRBJ1-2,TRBV29-1
TGTGCCAACAGTTATTTCGTGGGAAACTACTATGGCTACACCTTC,CANSYFVGNYYGYTF,once,NA,TRBJ1-2,TRBV6-5
TGTGCCAGCAGCGTACTCGCGTCTGACCGCAATGAGCAGTTCTTC,CASSVLASDRNEQFF,NA,NA,TRBJ2-1,TRBV9
TGTGCCAGCAGCTTAGATCCCGGGAACACTGAAGCTTTCTTT,CASSLDPGNTEAFF,NA,NA,TRBJ1-1,TRBV7-6
TGTGCCGGCACCCCGGGACAGGGCATTGAAAAACTGTTTTTT,CAGTPGQGIEKLFF,NA,TRBD1,TRBJ1-4,TRBV25-1
TGCGCCAGCAGCCCGTCTCCGAGACAACTTAACTATGGCTACACCTTC,CASSPSPRQLNYGYTF,once,NA,TRBJ1-2,TRBV5-1
TGCGCCAGCAGAACCCAGGGCGGGGGGGTAGGAGAGACCCAGTACTTC,CASRTQGGGVGETQYF,NA,TRBD2,TRBJ2-5,TRBV5-1
TGCAGCGTCCAGGGGGCCAGGAATTCACCCCTCCACTTT,CSVQGARNSPLHF,NA,TRBD1,TRBJ1-6,TRBV29-1
TGCGCCAGCCGGTTAGGGGATGGAAACACCATATATTTT,CASRLGDGNTIYF,medium-sized,NA,TRBJ1-3,TRBV5-1
TGTGCCAGCAGCTTAGCGCTAGCGGCAGATACGCAGTATTTT,CASSLALAADTQYF,NA,TRBD2,TRBJ2-3,TRBV7-2
TGTGCCAGCACGCCTGCGGGGGGGACGGATACGCAGTATTTT,CASTPAGGTDTQYF,few,TRBD2,TRBJ2-3,TRBV6-6
TGTGCCAGCAGCCAAGATCTGCCTAGCCGAGATACGCAGTATTTT,CASSQDLPSRDTQYF,NA,NA,TRBJ2-3,TRBV4-2
TGTGCCAGCAGGTTGACAGATACGCAGTATTTT,CASRLTDTQYF,NA,NA,TRBJ2-3,TRBV7-9
TGTGCCAGCAGTGAAGCCCGGACTAGCGGGGGATACGAGCAGTACTTC,CASSEARTSGGYEQYF,NA,TRBD2,TRBJ2-7,TRBV2
TGTGCCAGCATCGAGTCAGGACAGTATAATTCACCCCTCCACTTT,CASIESGQYNSPLHF,NA,NA,TRBJ1-6,TRBV6-6
TGCAGTGCTAGTGACTATGGCTACACCTTC,CSASDYGYTF,NA,NA,TRBJ1-2,TRBV20-1
TGTGCCAGCAGTGGCGGCCGCTCCTATAATTCACCCCTCCACTTT,CASSGGRSYNSPLHF,NA,NA,TRBJ1-6,TRBV2
TGCGCCAGCAGCTTAGATTACCAGACCCAGTACTTC,CASSLDYQTQYF,NA,NA,TRBJ2-5,TRBV5-1
TGTGCCAGCTCCAAATTCTTTACCGGGACAGGGGAAGTGGGCACTGAAGCTTTCTTT,CASSKFFTGTGEVGTEAFF,NA,TRBD1,TRBJ1-1,TRBV18